Each of the 6 T cell receptor beta chains below was sequenced from the same sample in a study of CD8 T cells in Susac syndrome (dated by TCRdb to between 2018 and 2021). Library construction relied on the immunoSEQ multiplex PCR assay. RNA was extracted with the RNeasy kit and roughly 0.5 to 1 ug was reverse transcribed using random hexamers. TCRdb's own reprocessing of the public reads used fastp at Q25 and MiXCR and kept productive beta chains. All rows with the same CDR3 protein become a single entry with the most common DNA and genes. The table for this sample lists some 90,000 distinct CDR3 sequences; over 80% of them were counted only once. The ten largest clones represent 0.32% of the sample. Sequencing input: CD8+ T cells from PBMCs. The receptors derive from a human donor in good health.

This clonotype was seen more than once but under ten times. The chain has TRBV6-6 and TRBJ2-7; D perhaps matches TRBD1 (6 bases). Looked up from germline, CDR1 is MNHNY and CDR2 is SVGAGI (reference sequence). The CDR3 totals 13 residues. V was cut by 3 bases and J by 3 bases, with 9 bases left in between. CDR3 residues: CASSYQGGYEQYF. For the CDR3, the DNA is TGTGCCAGCAGTTATCAAGGGGGCTACGAGCAGTACTTC.

This clonotype was picked up one time. The gene calls are TRBV3-1 and TRBJ1-1, with 7 bases identical to TRBD1. The CDR3 contains 13 residues. The junction had 4 bases not matched to a gene; V was cut back by 1 base and J by 8 bases. Germline lookup yields CDR1 LGHDT and CDR2 YNNKEL (reference sequence). The CDR3 DNA follows: TGTGCCAGCAGCCAAGCCCCCAGGGGGGAAGCTTTCTTT. It yields the protein CASSQAPRGEAFF.

The genes are TRBV3-1 and TRBJ2-2, with 12 nucleotides matching TRBD2. Germline assignment: CDR1 LGHDT and CDR2 YNNKEL (reference sequence). V was pared by 4 bases and J by 4 bases, with 4 bases of the junction left unmatched. This CDR3 comprises 16 residues. For the CDR3, the DNA is TGTGCCAGCAGCCCGCAACTAGCGGGGGGCACCGGGGAGCTGTTTTTT. This sequence encodes CASSPQLAGGTGELFF.

The rearrangement joins TRBV16 to TRBJ2-7, with D maybe TRBD2 (6 bases). CDR3 length: 13 residues. The germline CDR1 and CDR2 sequences are KGHSY and FQNENV. The V end lost 4 bases, the J end lost 3 bases, and 10 bases lay between the germline ends. CDR3 loop: CASSPGRYYEQYF. DNA for the CDR3: TGTGCCAGCAGCCCCGGGAGATACTACGAGCAGTACTTC.

The rearrangement joins TRBV19 to TRBJ2-1; 16 nucleotides line up with TRBD2. The germline V gene encodes CDR1 LNHDA and CDR2 SQIVND (reference sequence). The trim removed 11 bases at V and 7 bases at J, leaving 8 bases unmatched. This CDR3 is built from 15 residues. The CDR3 loop reads CASGLAGGAFNEQFF. Written as DNA, the CDR3 is TGTGCCTCGGGACTAGCGGGGGGGGCGTTTAATGAGCAGTTCTTC.

The genes are TRBV7-9 and TRBJ1-2, with 7 bases lining up with TRBD1. Unmatched junction bases numbered 7, after V lost 5 bases and J lost 1 base. There are 15 residues in the CDR3. The germline V gene encodes CDR1 SEHNR and CDR2 FQNEAQ (reference sequence). The CDR3 protein is CASSTPQGINYGYTF. DNA for the CDR3: TGTGCCAGCAGCACGCCACAGGGGATTAACTATGGCTACACCTTC.